The 14 T cell receptor beta chains in this list originate from one sample, sequenced in a study of response to subunit inactivated influenza vaccine. TCRdb recomputed calls from the RT-PCR reads with MiXCR, one row per CDR3 protein. The sample has 200,000 to 250,000 distinct CDR3 sequences; 10% to 15% are singletons. The source was non-naive T cells sorted from PBMCs, collected approximately 15 days before vaccination. Receptors were obtained from a man aged 50 or older who received an inactivated influenza vaccine.

This chain uses TRBV5-1 with TRBJ2-3; no clear D. There are 18 residues in the CDR3. CDR1 SGHRS and CDR2 YFSETQ come from the germline V gene. Between the trimmed V and J ends, which lost 0 bases and 0 bases, there was a span of 17 bases. CDR3 amino acids: CASSLGRRSSTSTDTQYF. The CDR3 DNA reads TGCGCCAGCAGCTTGGGCCGCCGATCGTCTACCAGCACAGATACGCAGTATTTT.

This clonotype has more than one count but fewer than ten. The chain recombines TRBV4-2 with TRBJ2-7; D is unclear. The CDR3 has 14 amino acids. Germline V lookup: CDR1 LGHNA, CDR2 YNFKEQ. V lost 0 bases to trimming and J lost 7 bases, with 13 bases between them. CDR3 sequence: CASSQDNISGEQYF. CDR3 in DNA: TGTGCCAGCAGCCAAGATAACATCTCCGGGGAGCAGTACTTC.

This clonotype was detected ten times or more. The J gene is TRBJ1-2, the V gene TRBV6-1; possibly TRBD1 for D (5 bases). Germline V gene lookup returns CDR1 MNHNS and CDR2 SASEGT. CDR3 length: 13 residues. Deletions cut 4 bases from V and 5 bases from J, with 11 bases between. The CDR3 sequence is CASSGRDGYGYTF. In DNA form, the CDR3 reads TGTGCCAGCAGTGGCAGGGACGGGTATGGCTACACCTTC.

The sample holds a few counts of this clonotype. This chain links TRBV6-5 with TRBJ1-5; no clear D. V lost 0 bases, J lost 1 base, and 7 bases lay in between. CDR3 length: 15 residues. The germline V gene has CDR1 MNHEY and CDR2 SVGAGI. CDR3: CASSYSTRSNQPQHF. CDR3 nucleotide sequence: TGTGCCAGCAGTTACTCGACCAGGAGCAATCAGCCCCAGCATTTT.

This clonotype was observed a handful of times. This chain uses TRBV4-2 with TRBJ2-5, with TRBD2 matching over 11 bases. Germline V gene lookup returns CDR1 LGHNA and CDR2 YNFKEQ. The CDR3 is 17 residues long. J was trimmed by 4 bases and V by 0 bases; bases with no gene match: 7. CDR3 loop: CASSQEVSGGGRETQYF. The CDR3 DNA follows: TGTGCCAGCAGCCAAGAAGTTAGCGGGGGGGGGAGAGAGACCCAGTACTTC.

The chain has TRBV11-2 and TRBJ2-3; 7 bases agree with TRBD2. Unmatched junction bases numbered 3, after V lost 2 bases and J lost 1 base. This CDR3 has 15 residues. Germline CDR1 is SGHAT and CDR2 is FQNNGV. CDR3 loop: CASSLQRGGTDTQYF. In nucleotides, the CDR3 is TGTGCCAGCAGCTTACAGCGGGGAGGCACAGATACGCAGTATTTT.

This clonotype was seen at least ten times. The chain joins TRBV10-3 to TRBJ2-7; D ambiguous. Germline CDR1 and CDR2: ENHRY and SYGVKD. The CDR3 has 12 residues. Trimming took 0 bases from V and 4 from J, leaving 4 bases between them. CDR3 protein: CAISESNYEQYF. For the CDR3, the DNA is TGTGCCATCAGTGAGTCGAATTACGAGCAGTACTTC.

Only a few counts were recorded for this clonotype. The rearrangement joins TRBV20-1 to TRBJ1-5; 10 bases match TRBD1. This CDR3 spans 15 amino acids. With 5 bases clipped from V and 0 bases from J, the junction kept 4 bases outside the gene matches. CDR1 is DFQATT, CDR2 SNEGSKA, per germline (reference sequence). The chain's CDR3 is CSARTGGVSNQPQHF. Here the CDR3 DNA reads TGCAGTGCTCGGACAGGGGGAGTTAGCAATCAGCCCCAGCATTTT.

This clonotype has just a few counts. The chain combines TRBV7-2 with TRBJ2-5; 10 bases match TRBD2. The CDR3 totals 16 residues. Germline V CDR1 and CDR2: SGHTA, FQGNSA. Losses at the gene ends were 2 bases for V and 4 bases for J; bases not matched to a gene: 7. The CDR3 bases are TGTGCCAGCAGCTTAAGCGGGGGGGCCATTTCAGAGACCCAGTACTTC. It encodes CASSLSGGAISETQYF.

The V gene is TRBV11-2, the J gene TRBJ2-1, with 7 bases that match TRBD2. Germline V gene sequence: CDR1 SGHAT, CDR2 FQNNGV. The CDR3 length is 14 residues. Trimming cost V 5 bases and J 9 bases; bases outside gene matches: 10. Here the CDR3 DNA reads TGTGCCAGCAGCCCGCTGGGGGAGGGTCTTGAGCAGTTCTTC. This encodes CASSPLGEGLEQFF. The entire variable domain, with the rest obtained from reference TRBV11-2 and TRBJ2-1, is as follows: EAGVAQSPRYKIIEKRQSVAFWCNPISGHATLYWYQQILGQGPKLLIQFQNNGVVDDSQLPKDRFSAERLKGVDSTLKIQPAKLEDSAVYLCASSPLGEGLEQFFGPGTRLTVL.

This chain links TRBV5-6 with TRBJ2-1; tentatively, D is TRBD1 (5 bases). This CDR3 has 16 amino acids. Trimming took 1 base from V and 0 from J, leaving 11 bases between them. The V gene's germline CDR1 is SGHDT and CDR2 YYEEEE. CDR3 residues: CASSLTGSSSYNEQFF. The CDR3 nucleotides read TGTGCCAGCAGCTTGACAGGCTCAAGCTCCTACAATGAGCAGTTCTTC.

Turning to this clonotype: One end of the junction varies from germline; a read error may be responsible. The chain recombines TRBV12-3 or TRBV12-4 with TRBJ2-4; perhaps TRBD2 as D (7 bases). There are 18 residues in the CDR3. CDR3 coding DNA: TGTGCCATCAGTTTAGCCGTTGCGGGGGCCCGGGCCAAAAACATTCAGTACTTC. This encodes CAISLAVAGARAKNIQYF.

The sample holds many counts of this clonotype. The chain links TRBV18 to TRBJ2-1; possibly TRBD1 for D (6 bases). Germline V gives CDR1 KGHSH, CDR2 LQKENI. CDR3 length equals 12 residues. Trimming pared 4 bases from V and 15 bases from J, leaving 16 bases between. This CDR3 reads CASSREDSVGFF. CDR3 DNA: TGTGCCAGCTCACGAGAGGACAGTGTCGGGTTCTTC.

This clonotype appeared a few times. The V gene is TRBV6-1, the J gene TRBJ1-6; 9 bases fit TRBD1. Germline-derived CDR1 and CDR2 are MNHNS and SASEGT. The CDR3 length is 17 residues. V gave up 5 bases and J gave up 7 bases; unmatched junction bases: 12. The CDR3 here is CASSRQGGPLINSPLHF. The CDR3 coding sequence is TGTGCCAGCAGTCGACAGGGGGGTCCACTTATCAATTCACCCCTCCACTTT.